The source of this T cell receptor (beta chain) is a study of PD-1 blockade in classical Hodgkin lymphoma (dated by TCRdb to the early 2020s). As for the study more broadly: Nivolumab dosing was 3 mg/kg intravenously every 2 weeks, continuing until either disease progression or unacceptable toxicity. A peripheral blood immune signature of response to PD-1 blockade in classical Hodgkin lymphoma was defined using TCR beta sequencing and CyTOF.

The Qiagen DNeasy kit was used to extract genomic DNA from unsorted PBMCs and from the negatively selected CD4+ and CD8+ fractions. TCR beta CDR3 regions were amplified by immunoSEQ multiplex PCR using primers annealing to V and J segments. A synthetic immune receptor repertoire was used to minimize amplification bias, and any remaining bias was removed computationally after sequencing. The paper's data handling went like this. Repertoire diversity was quantified as the Shannon entropy index using custom Python scripts. The unsorted, CD4+ and CD8+ repertoires were each analyzed separately, with the exception of combined analyses, where CD4+ and CD8+ sequences were merged in silico. A clone counted as expanded when the clone's frequency after treatment rose at least 2-fold relative to C1D1, and clones undetected at baseline were given a pseudocount of 0.5. Clones with 0 or 1 copy at C1D1 were classified as singleton clones, and clones with 2 or more copies were classified as non-singleton clones. Clones expanded in unsorted samples were annotated as CD4+, CD8+ or unknown by matching protein sequences in sorted samples from the same patient. Diversity changes from C1D1 to C4D1 were tested in paired samples using Wilcoxon tests. The clones in this table, taken by TCRdb from immuneACCESS, are in-frame only. Not every clone is retained; where verified, under half of the shortfall comes from an unresolved V gene, and the cause of the rest is unknown. The V and J calls and clone size are taken from that table; D and trimming were inferred from the DNA. The sample data list 65,000 to 95,000 clones, and approximately 88% of these were observed just once. Roughly a fifth of the sample goes to the ten largest clones.

General findings and caveats noted by the study authors: By C4D1, a significant rise was seen in CD4+ TCR diversity but not in CD8+ TCR diversity (p=0.0027 vs p=0.16), and the rise was most apparent among complete responders (p=0.02). Patients starting nivolumab less than 1 year after ASCT had lower diversity and were excluded from later analyses to avoid confounding by immune reconstitution. Trial patients with a complete response had baseline diversity similar to that of newly diagnosed patients, while partial responders and progressors had significantly lower diversity. The study covered only a single clinical trial cohort, and the causes of the repertoire differences, possibly disease activity or prior therapy, were still not defined. Baseline TCR diversity was reported to be lower in newly diagnosed patients than in healthy donors, and even lower in relapsed/refractory patients.

Details on this clone: Its antigen specificity is not known. No much larger clone is present one base from it, and per-base qualities are unavailable.

From the cysteine through the phenylalanine, the CDR3 covers 15 amino acids. Only the CDR3 DNA is retained, 45 bases long and in frame from the first base. Trimming costs V 3 bases and J 6 bases, and their ends lie 14 bases apart. The germline V gene encodes CDR1 MGHRA and CDR2 YSYEKL. What this sample's time point label stands for: cycle 1 day 1 (C1D1), immediately before nivolumab initiation. All trial patients had relapsed after autologous stem cell transplantation, with cohorts A, B and C differing in prior brentuximab vedotin exposure. The trial cohort was composed of about 58 patients with relapsed/refractory classical Hodgkin lymphoma, for whom complete response, partial response or progressive disease was recorded as best overall response. Trial patients were treated with single-agent nivolumab in the multi-cohort phase II CheckMate 205 trial. An independent review committee assessed best overall response by applying the 2007 International Working Group response criteria. PBMCs from the trial were collected at three points: immediately before nivolumab initiation (C1D1), and during therapy at cycle 2 day 1 and cycle 4 day 1. Peripheral blood was collected in 8 mL Vacutainer Cell Preparation Tubes, from which PBMCs were isolated by centrifugation and then cryopreserved.

The chain couples TRBV4-1 to TRBJ1-4; perhaps TRBD1 is the D gene, with 6 bases matching. The source material was peripheral blood mononuclear cells (PBMCs), sampled at baseline. The receptor comes from a human donor with classical Hodgkin lymphoma. The nucleotide sequence reads as follows: TGCGCCAGCAGCCACCTACAGGGAACAGATGAAAAACTGTTTTTT. It is translated as CASSHLQGTDEKLFF.